This T cell receptor beta chain was observed in a study of beta chain features in type 1 diabetes. CDR1 and CDR2 (germline): MNHEY, SMNVEV (reference sequence). V dropped 6 bases and J dropped 0 bases, with 5 bases sitting between them. The CDR3 has 13 amino acids. Whole-study findings and limits: Moderate but significant shortening of TCRB CDR3s was recorded in all four CD4+ subsets from Type 1 diabetes patients.

The study reverse transcribed the entire isolated RNA, so it sequenced expressed TCRB transcripts. Produced via immunoSEQ multiplex PCR; TCRdb's table is partial and in-frame only. The repertoire holds 550,000 to 850,000 clones, with roughly 12% as singletons. In regard to this clone: No antigen is known for it.

V and J are TRBV27 and TRBJ2-2; tentatively, D is TRBD1 or TRBD2 (5 bases each). Sequenced input: naive CD4+ T cells from blood. This receptor was taken from a man aged 18-30 years with type 1 diabetes. This chain's CDR3 is CASRGANTGELFF. The CDR3 nucleotides are TGTGCCAGCAGGGGGGCGAACACCGGGGAGCTGTTTTTT.